This T cell receptor beta chain was sequenced during a study of blood T cell repertoires in COVID-19. Study at large: The origin of the acute and convalescent COVID-19 samples was the United States, Italy and Spain.

Only in-frame clones appear in the TCRdb table, and some are missing; sequencing was by immunoSEQ multiplex PCR. There are 95,000 or so clones in the sample; around 90% occur only once, and about 3.7% lies in the top ten. The CDR3 has 13 amino acids. From germline, CDR1 is SGHVS and CDR2 FNYEAQ. The germline V and J ends were trimmed by 5 bases and 5 bases, with 12 bases remaining between them. The sequencing sample was made of peripheral blood. The receptor was isolated from a woman between 65 and 79 years old with acute or convalescent COVID-19. This chain uses TRBV7-6 with TRBJ2-5; D is undetermined. DNA of the CDR3: TGTGCCAGCAGCCGTGGGCAGACGGAGACCCAGTACTTC. Translation gives CASSRGQTETQYF.